This T cell receptor (beta chain) is from a study of OX40 agonist ivuxolimab in advanced cancers. For the study at large: There were three patients with partial responses, one having hepatocellular carcinoma and two cutaneous melanoma. Overall study results and limits: CD4+ and CD8+ blood T cells expanded clonally by week 6 at 0.1 to 3.0 mg/kg. Normalized T-cell clonal expansion was also low in some nonresponders.

CDR3 length: 16 amino acids. Germline CDR1 reads MNHEY; CDR2 reads SMNVEV (reference sequence). Trimming took 5 bases from V and 0 from J, leaving 14 bases between them. Comments on this clone: Its antigen remains unidentified.

The method was immunoSEQ multiplex PCR; TCRdb's version includes in-frame clones alone and lacks a portion of them. This sample has 49,000 or so clones, with around nine tenths found just once. This specimen was CD4+ or CD8+ T cells sorted from blood, taken in a trial of the OX40 agonist ivuxolimab. This clonotype was sampled from an adult with an advanced solid tumor such as melanoma, head and neck, liver or kidney cancer. The chain employs TRBV27 and TRBJ2-1, with D hard to call. Written as DNA, the CDR3 is TGTGCCAGCAGTCCCGTGGCACGGTCCTCCTACAATGAGCAGTTCTTC. Its protein is CASSPVARSSYNEQFF.